This note documents a single T cell receptor (beta chain) sequence. Its antigen specificity is not known. One end of the junction does not line up with germline, which may come from a read error. The time point label for this specimen denotes: baseline before first vaccination. The vaccinee samples were drawn from two UK trials, COV001 and COV002, one of which was a single-blind randomized controlled phase 2/3 trial testing AZD1222 (ChAdOx1 nCoV-19) in healthy adults. Trial participant PBMC samples were collected at day 0 and day 28 after the second dose for TCRbeta chain sequencing. The germline V gene encodes CDR1 SGHNT and CDR2 YENEEA. The CDR3 runs 13 amino acids, cysteine and phenylalanine included. Only the CDR3 DNA is retained, 39 bases long and in frame from the first base. The record originates from a study of T cell responses to AZD1222 COVID-19 vaccine (dated by TCRdb to the early 2020s). At the level of the whole study: AZD1222 recipients with second doses at about 4 weeks or about 12 weeks were pooled, because spike-specific TCR depth and breadth did not differ between schedules. TCR sequencing was performed for 233 trial participants, of whom 207 were given two doses of AZD1222 and around 25 were given two doses of MenACWY control vaccine. Trial participants were enrolled by age into 18-55, 56-69 and 70-plus year subgroups, with roughly 160, 29 and 62 TCR-sequenced participants respectively. Points the paper makes about the study in general: The 56-69-year group was small, and its depth increase did not reach significance, likely because of low power. Conclusions about previously exposed vaccinees are limited because only five to seven AZD1222 recipients were SARS-CoV-2 seropositive at baseline. The vaccine-associated CD4 TCRs covered the entire spike protein, and the dominant responses fell in regions 160-218 and 743-854. Most participants were white British and females outnumbered males, and the authors suggested that clonal diversity may have been underestimated. Because no day 14 peak-response samples were available, the repertoires could be characterized only after the peak T cell response. Reportedly, close to half of the unique spike-specific TCRs recognized epitopes lying outside the regions that are mutated in the B.1.351 and B.1.1.7 variants. After two AZD1222 doses, spike-specific TCR breadth and depth were significantly higher than at day 0 and than in MenACWY recipients.

The CDR3 regions of human TCRbeta chains were analyzed by immunosequencing. The authors processed their data as follows. TCRs in the repertoires were compared against a reference library of SARS-CoV-2-specific TCRs that had been generated with the MIRA antigen-specificity platform. Breadth was defined as the fraction of unique TCRs that were SARS-CoV-2-associated, and depth was defined as the fraction of total T cells that were SARS-CoV-2-associated. Using the MIRA data, each spike-specific TCR was assigned both to the spike region to which the TCR was reactive and to a CD4 or CD8 class. Log10-transformed breadth and depth values were compared by one-way ANOVA with Sidak's multiple comparisons tests. Drawn from immuneACCESS, this table holds only the in-frame rearrangements with V and J called that TCRdb kept. Clones are partly lost; checked studies trace under half to an unresolved V gene and leave the rest unexplained. V and J calls and clone size come straight from that table; D and trimming were deduced from the DNA. The sample table lists around 120,000 clones, roughly 87% of them with a count of one. The ten largest clones take up 7.5% of the sample.

The sequence derives from an adult in good health. Here the chain combines TRBV11-3 and TRBJ2-7; TRBD1 aligns with 12 central bases. Specimen: peripheral blood, collected on day 0 of AZD1222 vaccination. The sequence in DNA is TGTGCCAGCAGCTCCGGGACAGGGGGCCCTCTACACTTC. It translates as CASSSGTGGPLHF.